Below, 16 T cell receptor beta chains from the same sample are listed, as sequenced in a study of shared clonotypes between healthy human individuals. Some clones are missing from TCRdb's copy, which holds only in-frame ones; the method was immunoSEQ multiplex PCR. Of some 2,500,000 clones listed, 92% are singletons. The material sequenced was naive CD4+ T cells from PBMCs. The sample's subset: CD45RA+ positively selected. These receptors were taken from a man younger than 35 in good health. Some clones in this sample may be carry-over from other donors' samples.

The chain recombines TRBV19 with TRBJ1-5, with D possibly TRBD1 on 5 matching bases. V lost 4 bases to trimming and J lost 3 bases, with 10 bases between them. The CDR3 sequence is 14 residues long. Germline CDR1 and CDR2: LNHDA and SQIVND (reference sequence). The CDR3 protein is CASSNTGVNQPQHF. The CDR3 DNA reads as TGTGCCAGTAGTAACACAGGTGTCAATCAGCCCCAGCATTTT.

The CDR3 nucleotides read TGCGCCAGCAGTGAGTCTATTGGGACCGCCAATGAGCAGTTCTTC. This gives the protein CASSESIGTANEQFF. The genes are TRBV10-1 and TRBJ2-1; either TRBD1 or TRBD2 may fit D (5 bases each). Germline CDR1 and CDR2: WNHNN and SYGVQD (reference sequence). V lost 0 bases, J lost 6 bases, and 12 bases lay in between. The CDR3 contains 15 residues.

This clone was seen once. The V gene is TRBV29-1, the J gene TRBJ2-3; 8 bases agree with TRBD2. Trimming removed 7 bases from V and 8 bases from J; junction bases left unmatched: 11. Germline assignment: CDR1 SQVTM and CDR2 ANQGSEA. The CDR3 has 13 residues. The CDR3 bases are TGCAGCGGTACCGGGACTAGGTCGGGTACGCAGTATTTT. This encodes CSGTGTRSGTQYF.

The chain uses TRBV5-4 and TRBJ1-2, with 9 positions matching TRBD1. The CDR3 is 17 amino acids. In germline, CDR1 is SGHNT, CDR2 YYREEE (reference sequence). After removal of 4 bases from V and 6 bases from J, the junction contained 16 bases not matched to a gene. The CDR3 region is CASSNPGTGPSFDGYTF. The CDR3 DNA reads TGTGCCAGCAGCAACCCGGGGACAGGGCCGTCTTTTGATGGCTACACCTTC.

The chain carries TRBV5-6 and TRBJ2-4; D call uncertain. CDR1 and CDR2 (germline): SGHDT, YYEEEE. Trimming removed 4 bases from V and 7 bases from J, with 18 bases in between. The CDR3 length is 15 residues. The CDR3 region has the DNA TGTGCCAGCAGCAAAGCGTCTCCGCAGTCGAACATTCAGTACTTC. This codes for CASSKASPQSNIQYF.

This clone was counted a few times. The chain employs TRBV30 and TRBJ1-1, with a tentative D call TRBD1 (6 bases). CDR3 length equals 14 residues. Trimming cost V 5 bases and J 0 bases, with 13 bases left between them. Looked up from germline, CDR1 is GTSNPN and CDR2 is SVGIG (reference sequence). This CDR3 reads CAWLDRRLNTEAFF. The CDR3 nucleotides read TGTGCCTGGCTCGACAGGCGGTTGAACACTGAAGCTTTCTTT. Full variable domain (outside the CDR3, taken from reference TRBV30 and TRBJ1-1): SQTIHQWPATLVQPVGSPLSLECTVEGTSNPNLYWYRQAAGRGLQLLFYSVGIGQISSEVPQNLSASRPQDRQFILSSKKLLLSDSGFYLCAWLDRRLNTEAFFGQGTRLTVV.

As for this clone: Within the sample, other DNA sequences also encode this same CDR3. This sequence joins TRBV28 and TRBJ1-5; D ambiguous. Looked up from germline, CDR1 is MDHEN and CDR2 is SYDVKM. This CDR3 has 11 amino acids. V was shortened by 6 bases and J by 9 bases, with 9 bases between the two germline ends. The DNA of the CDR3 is TGTGCCAGCAGCTCGGTTCGGCCCCAGCATTTT. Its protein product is CASSSVRPQHF.

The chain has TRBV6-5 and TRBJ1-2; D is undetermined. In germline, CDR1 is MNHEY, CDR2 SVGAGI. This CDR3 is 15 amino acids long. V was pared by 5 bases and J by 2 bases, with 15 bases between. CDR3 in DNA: TGTGCCAGCAGTGCACTATCGAAAGGGAACTATGGCTACACCTTC. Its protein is CASSALSKGNYGYTF.

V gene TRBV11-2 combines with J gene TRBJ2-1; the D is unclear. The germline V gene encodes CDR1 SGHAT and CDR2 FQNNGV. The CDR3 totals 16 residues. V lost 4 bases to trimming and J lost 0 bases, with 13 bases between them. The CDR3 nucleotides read TGTGCCAGCAGCTATCGACGGGCTAGCTCCTACAATGAGCAGTTCTTC. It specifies CASSYRRASSYNEQFF. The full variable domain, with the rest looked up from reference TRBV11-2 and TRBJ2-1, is EAGVAQSPRYKIIEKRQSVAFWCNPISGHATLYWYQQILGQGPKLLIQFQNNGVVDDSQLPKDRFSAERLKGVDSTLKIQPAKLEDSAVYLCASSYRRASSYNEQFFGPGTRLTVL.

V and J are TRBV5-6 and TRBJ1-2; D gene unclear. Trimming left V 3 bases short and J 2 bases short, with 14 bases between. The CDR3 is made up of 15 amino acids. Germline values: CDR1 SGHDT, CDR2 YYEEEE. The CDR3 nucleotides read TGTGCCAGCAGCTGGCGAGAGCTTTGGAACTATGGCTACACCTTC. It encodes CASSWRELWNYGYTF.

CDR3 sequence (DNA): TGTGCCAGCAGGGCCATGGACACCCATAACTATGGCTACACCTTC. Its protein product is CASRAMDTHNYGYTF. The chain has TRBV7-2 and TRBJ1-2; possible D gene TRBD1, 5 bases. CDR1 is SGHTA, CDR2 FQGNSA, per germline. With 6 bases removed from V and 1 base from J, the gap between germline ends came to 15 bases. The CDR3 runs 15 residues.

CDR3 sequence reads: CASSPGGVRNEQFF. The CDR3 DNA is TGTGCCAGCAGCCCCGGGGGTGTTCGTAATGAGCAGTTCTTC. This sequence joins TRBV11-3 and TRBJ2-1; TRBD2 is a possible D gene (6 bases). This CDR3 region has 14 residues. Germline V gene data show CDR1 as SGHNT and CDR2 as YENEEA. Trimming took off 5 bases at V and 7 bases at J, with 15 bases between the two ends.

The CDR3 reads CASSLLPADLLNTEAFF. As DNA, the CDR3 is TGTGCCAGCAGCTTACTGCCTGCAGATCTCTTGAACACTGAAGCTTTCTTT. The chain combines TRBV11-2 with TRBJ1-1; D ambiguous. The germline V and J ends were trimmed by 2 bases and 0 bases, with 16 bases remaining between them. The CDR3 covers 17 residues. CDR1 is SGHAT and CDR2 is FQNNGV in the germline V gene. The full variable domain, completed using reference TRBV11-2 and TRBJ1-1, is EAGVAQSPRYKIIEKRQSVAFWCNPISGHATLYWYQQILGQGPKLLIQFQNNGVVDDSQLPKDRFSAERLKGVDSTLKIQPAKLEDSAVYLCASSLLPADLLNTEAFFGQGTRLTVV.

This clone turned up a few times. The CDR3 sequence: CAWQTDRSEKLFF. The CDR3 DNA follows: TGTGCCTGGCAGACGGACAGGTCTGAAAAACTGTTTTTT. The chain combines TRBV30 with TRBJ1-4, with 7 bases identical to TRBD1. Trimming at V came to 5 bases and at J to 7 bases, leaving 7 bases not matched to a gene. Germline V gene data show CDR1 as GTSNPN and CDR2 as SVGIG (reference sequence). The CDR3 is made up of 13 amino acids.

CDR3: CASSVQRAGTEAFF. The CDR3 nucleotides are TGTGCCAGCAGCGTACAAAGAGCGGGGACTGAAGCTTTCTTT. The gene calls are TRBV7-2 and TRBJ1-1, with no clear D. There are 14 residues in the CDR3. The V end was cut by 5 bases, the J end by 5 bases, with 15 bases between. Germline CDR1 reads SGHTA; CDR2 reads FQGNSA.

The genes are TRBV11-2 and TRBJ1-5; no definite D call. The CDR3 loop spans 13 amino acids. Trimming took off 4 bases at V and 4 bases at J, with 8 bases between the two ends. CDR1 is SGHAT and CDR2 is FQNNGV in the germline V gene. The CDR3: CASSSDPNQPQHF. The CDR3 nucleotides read TGTGCCAGCAGCTCGGACCCGAATCAGCCCCAGCATTTT.